This TCR beta chain was recorded in a study of T-cell memory formation after mild COVID-19. For the study at large: TCR clusters were mostly confined to one donor each.

MiXCR was run by TCRdb on the 5' RACE reads, yielding one entry per CDR3 protein. The profile shows roughly 320,000 distinct CDR3 sequences, over 25% of them singletons. This clonotype appeared a few times. The CDR3 runs to 13 residues. V trimming: 8 bases; J trimming: 7 bases; junction bases outside the gene matches: 11. Looked up from germline, CDR1 is DFQATT and CDR2 is SNEGSKA (reference sequence). The chain employs TRBV20-1 and TRBJ2-1, with 7 bases fitting TRBD2. This receptor was obtained from an adult woman who had mild COVID-19 (a few samples of this study predate the infection). Cell type and time point are not known. Sequenced material: PBMCs or a T cell subset sorted from them (not recorded which). The DNA for the CDR3 is TGCAGTCATAGCGGGCTGGGTAGGAATGAGCAGTTCTTC. This encodes CSHSGLGRNEQFF.